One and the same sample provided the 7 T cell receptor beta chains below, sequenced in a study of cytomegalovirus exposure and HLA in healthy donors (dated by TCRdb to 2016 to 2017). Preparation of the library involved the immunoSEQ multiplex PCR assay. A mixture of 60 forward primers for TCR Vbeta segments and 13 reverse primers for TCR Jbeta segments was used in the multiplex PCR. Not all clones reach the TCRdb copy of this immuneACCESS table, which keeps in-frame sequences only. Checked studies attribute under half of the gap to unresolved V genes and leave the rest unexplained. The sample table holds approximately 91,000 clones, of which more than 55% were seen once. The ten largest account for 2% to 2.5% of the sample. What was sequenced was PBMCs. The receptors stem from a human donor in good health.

For the CDR3, the DNA is TGTGCCAGCATAAAACGGGACACGAACACTGAAGCTTTCTTT. Translation: CASIKRDTNTEAFF. V and J are TRBV6-5 and TRBJ1-1, with D possibly TRBD1 on 6 matching bases. V lost 7 bases to trimming and J lost 1 base, with 13 bases between them. Germline values: CDR1 MNHEY, CDR2 SVGAGI. The CDR3 has 14 residues.

CDR3 loop: CASSLQGGSNTEAFF. CDR3 nucleotides: TGCGCCAGCAGCTTGCAAGGGGGATCGAACACTGAAGCTTTCTTT. The chain recombines TRBV5-1 with TRBJ1-1, with D tentatively TRBD1 (6 bases). The CDR3 length is 15 residues. The V gene's germline CDR1 is SGHRS and CDR2 YFSETQ. V lost 1 base and J lost 1, with 11 bases in between.

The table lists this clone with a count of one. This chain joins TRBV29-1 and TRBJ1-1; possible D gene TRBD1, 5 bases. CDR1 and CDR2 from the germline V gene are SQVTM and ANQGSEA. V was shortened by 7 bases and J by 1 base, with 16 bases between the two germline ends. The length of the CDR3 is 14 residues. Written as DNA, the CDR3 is TGCAGCGCCAATCTTGGGGGGGGGAACACTGAAGCTTTCTTT. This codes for CSANLGGGNTEAFF.

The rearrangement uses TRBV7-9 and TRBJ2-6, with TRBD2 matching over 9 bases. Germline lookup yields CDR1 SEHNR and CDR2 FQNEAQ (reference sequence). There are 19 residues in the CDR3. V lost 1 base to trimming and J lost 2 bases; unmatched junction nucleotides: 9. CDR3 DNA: TGTGCCAGCAGCTTAGTTCGAAGGCTAGCGGGGACTGGGGCCAACGTCCTGACTTTC. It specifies CASSLVRRLAGTGANVLTF.

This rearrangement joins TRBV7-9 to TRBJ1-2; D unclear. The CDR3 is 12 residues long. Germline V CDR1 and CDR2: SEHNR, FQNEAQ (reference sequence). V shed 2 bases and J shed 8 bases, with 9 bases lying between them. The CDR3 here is CASSLSNGGYTF. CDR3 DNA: TGTGCCAGCAGCTTAAGCAACGGGGGCTACACCTTC.

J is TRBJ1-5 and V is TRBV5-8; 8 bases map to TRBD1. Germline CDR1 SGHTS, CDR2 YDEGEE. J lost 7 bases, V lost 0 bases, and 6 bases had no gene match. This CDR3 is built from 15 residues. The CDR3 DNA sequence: TGTGCCAGCAGCTTGGAGGCAGGGGGCCCCCAGCCCCAGCATTTT. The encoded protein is CASSLEAGGPQPQHF.

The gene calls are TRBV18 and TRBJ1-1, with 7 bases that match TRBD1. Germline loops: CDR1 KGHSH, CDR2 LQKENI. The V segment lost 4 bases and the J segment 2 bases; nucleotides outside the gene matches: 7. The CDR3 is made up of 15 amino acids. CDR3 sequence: CASSHRDSKNTEAFF. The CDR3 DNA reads TGTGCCAGCTCACACCGGGACAGTAAAAACACTGAAGCTTTCTTT.